This T cell receptor beta chain was obtained from a study of blood T cell repertoires in COVID-19. Study-wide context: The analysed material was cDNA or gDNA that came from T cells, B-cell-depleted T cells, or PBMCs.

Method: immunoSEQ multiplex PCR; TCRdb's copy keeps in-frame clones and lacks some. The data contain around 220,000 clones, around 88% of them singletons. The CDR3 spans 18 residues. Germline V lookup: CDR1 LGHNA, CDR2 YNFKEQ. The V segment lost 1 base and the J segment 1 base; nucleotides outside the gene matches: 9. The chain carries TRBV4-2 and TRBJ2-7; TRBD2 agrees at 11 bases. The receptor comes from a woman between 50 and 59 years old with acute COVID-19. Material: PBMCs or T cells enriched from blood (not recorded which). The CDR3 DNA follows: TGTGCCAGCAGCCAAGGGCAAACTAGCGGGAGACAGTCCTACGAGCAGTACTTC. Its translation: CASSQGQTSGRQSYEQYF.